The present T cell receptor (beta chain) was sequenced within a study of blood T cell repertoires in COVID-19. Germline V gene data show CDR1 as SEHNR and CDR2 as FQNEAQ (reference sequence). Trimming cost V 5 bases and J 0 bases, with 16 bases left between them. This CDR3 is built from 16 residues. Clones were read by immunoSEQ multiplex PCR, and TCRdb kept only the in-frame ones, dropping some. The sample gives 300,000 to 350,000 clones, about 85% of which show up once; approximately 2.2% is in the top ten. This chain connects TRBV7-9 to TRBJ2-5; D might be TRBD2 (6 bases). This sequence was found in a man younger than 35 with active or convalescent COVID-19. The sample was peripheral blood. This CDR3 reads CASSPHLGGHQETQYF. The DNA for the CDR3 is TGTGCCAGCAGCCCACACCTGGGGGGACACCAAGAGACCCAGTACTTC.